The clone carrying this TCR beta chain was picked up a small number of times. These data belong to a study of blood T cell repertoires in COVID-19. Original processing methods: Estimates of nucleated cell counts were drawn from the amplification of reference gene primers. Some clones are missing from TCRdb's copy, which holds only in-frame ones; the method was immunoSEQ multiplex PCR. The V and J calls and clone size are taken from that table; D and trimming were inferred from the DNA. This table holds some 220,000 clones, under 85% found once. The ends were cut back, 3 bases at V and 2 bases at J, with 10 bases in the middle. Germline V lookup: CDR1 MNHEY, CDR2 SMNVEV (reference sequence). The CDR3 loop spans 14 amino acids.

This chain uses TRBV27 with TRBJ1-1; no clear D gene. This clonotype originated in a human donor in a cohort sampled during active COVID-19. The sample was peripheral blood. In nucleotides, the CDR3 is TGTGCCAGCAGTTTTCTGGCCACCAACACTGAAGCTTTCTTT. This gives the protein CASSFLATNTEAFF.